This T cell receptor beta chain is from a study of blood T cells in healthy people across ages. The donors, healthy Caucasians from Russia, were aged roughly 6 to 90. A second PCR of roughly 7 to 11 cycles used a sample-barcoded 5' primer and a J-beta primer mix. The template-switch adaptor was a 5' adaptor with 12 random nucleotides. It tagged each cDNA molecule. TCRdb independently ran MiXCR on the 5' RACE reads; one entry per CDR3 protein. The sample lists about 690,000 distinct CDR3 sequences, 40% to 50% seen once, with about 30% in the top ten. Worth noting for this clonotype: Its antigen remains unknown.

Study-wide points: Among long-lived donors, naive CD4+ cells were more numerous and diversity higher than in aged donors.

Germline CDR1 and CDR2: SQVTM and ANQGSEA. Trimming cost V 8 bases and J 8 bases; bases outside gene matches: 9. CDR3 length equals 12 residues. The rearrangement links TRBV29-1 to TRBJ2-4; 7 nucleotides match TRBD1. Sequenced material: blood. This clonotype was obtained from an elderly man in good health. CDR3 sequence: CSYRQGKDIQYF. The DNA of the CDR3 is TGCAGCTACCGACAGGGAAAGGACATTCAGTACTTC.